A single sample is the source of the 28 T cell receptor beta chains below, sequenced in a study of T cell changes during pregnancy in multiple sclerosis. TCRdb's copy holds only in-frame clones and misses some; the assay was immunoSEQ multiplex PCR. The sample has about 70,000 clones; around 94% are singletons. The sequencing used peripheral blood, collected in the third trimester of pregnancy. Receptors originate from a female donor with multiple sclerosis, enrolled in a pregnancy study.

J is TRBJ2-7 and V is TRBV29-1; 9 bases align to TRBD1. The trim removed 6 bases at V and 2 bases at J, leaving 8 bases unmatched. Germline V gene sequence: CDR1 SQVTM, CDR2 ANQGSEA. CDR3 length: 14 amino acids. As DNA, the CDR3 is TGCAGCGTCAGGGACAGGGATATAACCTACGAGCAGTACTTC. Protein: CSVRDRDITYEQYF.

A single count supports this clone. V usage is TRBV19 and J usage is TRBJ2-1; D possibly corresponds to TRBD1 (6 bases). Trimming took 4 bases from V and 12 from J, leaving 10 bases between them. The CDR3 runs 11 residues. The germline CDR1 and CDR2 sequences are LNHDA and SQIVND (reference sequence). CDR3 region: CASSRGGVQFF. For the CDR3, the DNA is TGTGCCAGTAGTAGAGGGGGTGTGCAGTTCTTC.

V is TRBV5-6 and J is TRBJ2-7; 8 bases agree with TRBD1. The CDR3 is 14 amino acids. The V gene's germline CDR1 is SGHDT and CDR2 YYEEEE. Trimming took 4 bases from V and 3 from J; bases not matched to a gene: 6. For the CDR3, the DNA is TGTGCCAGCAGCAGCCTGGACAGGGTCTACGAGCAGTACTTC. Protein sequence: CASSSLDRVYEQYF.

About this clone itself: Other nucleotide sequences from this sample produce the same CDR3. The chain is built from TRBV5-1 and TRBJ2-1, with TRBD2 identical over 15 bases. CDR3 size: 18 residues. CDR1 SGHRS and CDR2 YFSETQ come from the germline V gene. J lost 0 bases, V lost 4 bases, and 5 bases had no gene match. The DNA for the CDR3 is TGCGCCAGCAGCCCGGGACTAGCGGGGGGCAGCTCCTACAATGAGCAGTTCTTC. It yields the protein CASSPGLAGGSSYNEQFF. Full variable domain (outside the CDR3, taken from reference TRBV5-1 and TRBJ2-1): KAGVTQTPRYLIKTRGQQVTLSCSPISGHRSVSWYQQTPGQGLQFLFEYFSETQRNKGNFPGRFSGRQFSNSRSEMNVSTLELGDSALYLCASSPGLAGGSSYNEQFFGPGTRLTVL.

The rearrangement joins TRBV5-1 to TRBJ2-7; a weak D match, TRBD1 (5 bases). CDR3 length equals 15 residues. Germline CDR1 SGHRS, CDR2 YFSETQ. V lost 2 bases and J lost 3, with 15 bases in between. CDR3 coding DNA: TGCGCCAGCAGCTTAGGCCGACAGCCCCACTACGAGCAGTACTTC. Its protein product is CASSLGRQPHYEQYF.

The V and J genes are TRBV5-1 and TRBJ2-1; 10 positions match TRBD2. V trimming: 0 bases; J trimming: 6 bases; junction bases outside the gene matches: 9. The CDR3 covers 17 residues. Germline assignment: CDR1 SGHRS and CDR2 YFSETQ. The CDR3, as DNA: TGCGCCAGCAGCTTGGGGTCCGGACTAGCGGCACCCAATGAGCAGTTCTTC. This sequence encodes CASSLGSGLAAPNEQFF.

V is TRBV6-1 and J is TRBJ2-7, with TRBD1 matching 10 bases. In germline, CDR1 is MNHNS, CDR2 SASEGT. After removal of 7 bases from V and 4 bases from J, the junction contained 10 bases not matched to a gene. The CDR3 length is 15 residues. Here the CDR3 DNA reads TGTGCCAGCATCACGGGGGACAGGGGCTTTTACGAGCAGTACTTC. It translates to CASITGDRGFYEQYF.

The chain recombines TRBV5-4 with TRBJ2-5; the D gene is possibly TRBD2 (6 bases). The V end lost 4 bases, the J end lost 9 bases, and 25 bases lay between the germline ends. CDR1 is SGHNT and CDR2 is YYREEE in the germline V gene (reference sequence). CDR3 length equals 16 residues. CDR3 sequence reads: CASSVDLGGVGVSQYF. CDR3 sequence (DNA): TGTGCCAGCAGCGTTGACCTCGGGGGAGTAGGGGTTTCCCAGTACTTC.

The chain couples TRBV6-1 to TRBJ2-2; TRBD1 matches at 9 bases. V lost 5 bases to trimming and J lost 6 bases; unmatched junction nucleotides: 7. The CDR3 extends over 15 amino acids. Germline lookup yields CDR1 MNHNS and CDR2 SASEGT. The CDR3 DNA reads TGTGCCAGCAGTAAGGACAGGGGCGGATCCGGGGAGCTGTTTTTT. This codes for CASSKDRGGSGELFF.

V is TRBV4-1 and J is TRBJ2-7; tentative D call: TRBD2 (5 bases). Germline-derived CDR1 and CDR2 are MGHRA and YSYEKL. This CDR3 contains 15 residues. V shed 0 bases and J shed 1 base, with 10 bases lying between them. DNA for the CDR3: TGCGCCAGCAGCCAAGAAGGAGGCAGTTCCTACGAGCAGTACTTC. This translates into CASSQEGGSSYEQYF.

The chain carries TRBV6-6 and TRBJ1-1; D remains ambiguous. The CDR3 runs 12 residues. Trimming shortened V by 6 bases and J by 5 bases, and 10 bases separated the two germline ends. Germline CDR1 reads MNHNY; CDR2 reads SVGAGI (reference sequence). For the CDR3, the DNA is TGTGCCAGCAGACCCGGAGGAACTGAAGCTTTCTTT. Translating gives CASRPGGTEAFF.

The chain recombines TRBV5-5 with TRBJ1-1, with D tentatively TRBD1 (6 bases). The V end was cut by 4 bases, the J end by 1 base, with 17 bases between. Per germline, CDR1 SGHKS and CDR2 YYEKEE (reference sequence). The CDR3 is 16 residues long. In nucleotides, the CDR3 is TGTGCCAGCAGCCCCCGACAGGATGGGGCGAACACTGAAGCTTTCTTT. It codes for CASSPRQDGANTEAFF.

The CDR3 spells CASTLTGSQPQHF. The CDR3 nucleotides are TGTGCCAGCACCCTGACAGGGTCCCAGCCCCAGCATTTT. J is TRBJ1-5 and V is TRBV6-6, with 7 bases that match TRBD1. Germline trimming cut 7 bases from V and 7 bases from J; bases unmatched to any gene: 7. Germline V gene lookup returns CDR1 MNHNY and CDR2 SVGAGI (reference sequence). This CDR3 comprises 13 residues.

In DNA form, the CDR3 reads TGTGCCAGCAGCCAAGTGGGGGGACAGGGGCCCACCGGGGAGCTGTTTTTT. Its protein is CASSQVGGQGPTGELFF. V gene TRBV4-2 combines with J gene TRBJ2-2, with TRBD1 matching 10 bases. Trimming removed 1 base from V and 4 bases from J; junction bases left unmatched: 6. Germline V gives CDR1 LGHNA, CDR2 YNFKEQ. The CDR3 has 17 amino acids.

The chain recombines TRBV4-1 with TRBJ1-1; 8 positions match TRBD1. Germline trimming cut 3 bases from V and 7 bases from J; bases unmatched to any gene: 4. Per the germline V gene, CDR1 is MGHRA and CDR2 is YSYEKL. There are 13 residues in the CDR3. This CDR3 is CASSQVGQGEAFF. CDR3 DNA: TGCGCCAGCAGCCAGGTTGGACAGGGTGAAGCTTTCTTT.

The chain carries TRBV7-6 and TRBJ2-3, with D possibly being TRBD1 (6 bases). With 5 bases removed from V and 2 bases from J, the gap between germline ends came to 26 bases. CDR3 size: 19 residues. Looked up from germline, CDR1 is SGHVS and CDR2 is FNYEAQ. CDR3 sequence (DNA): TGTGCCAGCAGCAGACTGGGGGCAGGGAATAAGATCGTCACAGATACGCAGTATTTT. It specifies CASSRLGAGNKIVTDTQYF.

Here the CDR3 DNA reads TGTGCCAGCAGGTTTCTAGCGGGAACTTGGACCGGGGAGCTGTTTTTT. Its translation: CASRFLAGTWTGELFF. This sequence joins TRBV7-8 and TRBJ2-2; 9 nucleotides match TRBD2. V was clipped by 6 bases and J by 5 bases; unmatched bases: 10. Germline V gives CDR1 SGHVS, CDR2 FQNEAQ. The CDR3 contains 16 residues.

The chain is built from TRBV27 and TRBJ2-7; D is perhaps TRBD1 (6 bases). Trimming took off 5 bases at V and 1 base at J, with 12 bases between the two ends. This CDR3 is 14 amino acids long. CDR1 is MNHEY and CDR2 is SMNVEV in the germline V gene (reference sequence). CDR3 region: CASSKGGSSYEQYF. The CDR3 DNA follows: TGTGCCAGCAGTAAAGGGGGTAGTTCCTACGAGCAGTACTTC.

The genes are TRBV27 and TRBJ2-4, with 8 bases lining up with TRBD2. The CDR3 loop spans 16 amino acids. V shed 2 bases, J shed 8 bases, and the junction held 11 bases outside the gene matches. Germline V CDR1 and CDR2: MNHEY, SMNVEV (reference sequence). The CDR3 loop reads CASSLGAGVGDYIQYF. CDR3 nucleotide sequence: TGTGCCAGCAGTTTAGGAGCGGGAGTGGGGGATTACATTCAGTACTTC.

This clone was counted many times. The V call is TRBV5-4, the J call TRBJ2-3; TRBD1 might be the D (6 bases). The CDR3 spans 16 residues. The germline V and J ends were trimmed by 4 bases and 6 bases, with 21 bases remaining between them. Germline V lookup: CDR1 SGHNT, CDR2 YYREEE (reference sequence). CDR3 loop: CASSPAGGSLGDTQYF. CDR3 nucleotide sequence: TGTGCCAGCAGCCCTGCTGGGGGCAGCCTCGGGGATACGCAGTATTTT. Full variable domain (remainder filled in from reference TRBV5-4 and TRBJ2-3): ETGVTQSPTHLIKTRGQQVTLRCSSQSGHNTVSWYQQALGQGPQFIFQYYREEENGRGNFPPRFSGLQFPNYSSELNVNALELDDSALYLCASSPAGGSLGDTQYFGPGTRLTVL.

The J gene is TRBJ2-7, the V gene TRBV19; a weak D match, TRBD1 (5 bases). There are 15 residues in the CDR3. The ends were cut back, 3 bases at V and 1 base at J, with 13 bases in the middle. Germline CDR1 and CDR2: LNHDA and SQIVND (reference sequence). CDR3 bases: TGTGCCAGTAGTATCAGGGCTGTTAGGTCCTACGAGCAGTACTTC. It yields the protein CASSIRAVRSYEQYF.

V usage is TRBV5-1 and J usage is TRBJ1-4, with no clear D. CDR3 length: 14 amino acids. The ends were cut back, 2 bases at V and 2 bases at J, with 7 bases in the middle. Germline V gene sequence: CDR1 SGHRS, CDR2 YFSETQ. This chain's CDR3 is CASSFKQTNEKLFF. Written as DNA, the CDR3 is TGCGCCAGCAGCTTTAAACAGACTAATGAAAAACTGTTTTTT.

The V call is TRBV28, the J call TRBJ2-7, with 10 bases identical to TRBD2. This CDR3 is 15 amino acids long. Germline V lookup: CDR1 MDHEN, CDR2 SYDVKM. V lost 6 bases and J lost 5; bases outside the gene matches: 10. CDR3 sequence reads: CASRTASGRDHEQYF. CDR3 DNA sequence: TGTGCCAGCAGGACAGCTAGCGGGAGAGACCACGAGCAGTACTTC.

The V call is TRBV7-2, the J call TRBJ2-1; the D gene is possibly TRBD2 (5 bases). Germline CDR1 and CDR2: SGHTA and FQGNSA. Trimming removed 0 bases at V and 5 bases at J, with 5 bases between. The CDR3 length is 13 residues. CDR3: CASSLARDNEQFF. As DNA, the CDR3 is TGTGCCAGCAGCTTAGCGCGGGACAATGAGCAGTTCTTC. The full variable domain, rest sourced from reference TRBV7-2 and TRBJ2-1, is GAGVSQSPSNKVTEKGKDVELRCDPISGHTALYWYRQSLGQGLEFLIYFQGNSAPDKSGLPSDRFSAERTGGSVSTLTIQRTQQEDSAVYLCASSLARDNEQFFGPGTRLTVL.

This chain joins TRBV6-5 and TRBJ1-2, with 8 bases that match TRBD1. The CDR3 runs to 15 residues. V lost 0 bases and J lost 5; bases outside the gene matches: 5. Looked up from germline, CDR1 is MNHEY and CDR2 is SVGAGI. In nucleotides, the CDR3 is TGTGCCAGCAGTTACTCGAGGACAGGGCTGTATGGCTACACCTTC. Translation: CASSYSRTGLYGYTF.

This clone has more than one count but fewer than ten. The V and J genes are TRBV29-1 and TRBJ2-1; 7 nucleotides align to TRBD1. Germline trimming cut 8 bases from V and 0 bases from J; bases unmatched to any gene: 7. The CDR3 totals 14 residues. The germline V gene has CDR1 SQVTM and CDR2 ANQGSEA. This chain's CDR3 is CSQGRGNSYNEQFF. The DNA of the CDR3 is TGCAGCCAAGGCAGGGGGAACTCCTACAATGAGCAGTTCTTC.

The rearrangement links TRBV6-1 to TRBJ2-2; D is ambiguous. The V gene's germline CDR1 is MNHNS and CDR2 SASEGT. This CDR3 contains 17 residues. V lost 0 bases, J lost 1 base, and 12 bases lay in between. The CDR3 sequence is CASSEALADRNTGELFF. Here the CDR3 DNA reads TGTGCCAGCAGTGAAGCGCTTGCGGATCGGAACACCGGGGAGCTGTTTTTT.

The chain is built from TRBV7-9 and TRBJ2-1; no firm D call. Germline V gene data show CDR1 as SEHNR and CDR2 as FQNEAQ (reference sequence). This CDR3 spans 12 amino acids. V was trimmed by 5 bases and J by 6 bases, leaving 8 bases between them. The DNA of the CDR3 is TGTGCCAGCAGCGCCGACTTCAATGAGCAGTTCTTC. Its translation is CASSADFNEQFF.